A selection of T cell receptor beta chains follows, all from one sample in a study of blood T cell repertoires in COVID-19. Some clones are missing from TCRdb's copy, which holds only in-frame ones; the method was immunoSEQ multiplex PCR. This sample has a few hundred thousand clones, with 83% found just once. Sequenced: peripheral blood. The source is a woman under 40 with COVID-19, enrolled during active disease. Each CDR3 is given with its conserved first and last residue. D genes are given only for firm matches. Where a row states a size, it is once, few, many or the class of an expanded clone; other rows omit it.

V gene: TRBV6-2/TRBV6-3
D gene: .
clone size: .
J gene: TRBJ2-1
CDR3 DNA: TGTGCCAGCAGTGACTCAGGAGCCACCTACAATGAGCAGTTCTTC
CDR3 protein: CASSDSGATYNEQFF

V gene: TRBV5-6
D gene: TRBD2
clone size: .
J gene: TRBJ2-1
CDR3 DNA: TGTGCCAGCAGTTCCTGGACTAGCGGCTACAATGAGCAGTTCTTC
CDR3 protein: CASSSWTSGYNEQFF

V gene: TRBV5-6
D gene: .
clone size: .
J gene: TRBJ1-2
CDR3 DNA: TGTGCCAGCAGCTTGATGGGCTTTGGCTACACCTTC
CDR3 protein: CASSLMGFGYTF

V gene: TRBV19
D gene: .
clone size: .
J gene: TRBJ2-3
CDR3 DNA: TGTGCCAGTAGTATGGGAGGCGGGGGCACAGATACGCAGTATTTT
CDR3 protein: CASSMGGGGTDTQYF

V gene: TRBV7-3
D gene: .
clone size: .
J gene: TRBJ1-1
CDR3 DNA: TGTGCCAGCAGCTTACGTAGGGACACCATGACCACTGAAGCTTTCTTT
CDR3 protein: CASSLRRDTMTTEAFF

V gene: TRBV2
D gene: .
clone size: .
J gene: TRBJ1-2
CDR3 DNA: TGTGCCAGCAGTGACTATGGGCTTAACTATGGCTACACCTTC
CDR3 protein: CASSDYGLNYGYTF

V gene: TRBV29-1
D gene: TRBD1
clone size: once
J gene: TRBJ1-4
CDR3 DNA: TGCAGCGTCCGACAGGGAGGAATGGGAGAAAAACTGTTTTTT
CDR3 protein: CSVRQGGMGEKLFF

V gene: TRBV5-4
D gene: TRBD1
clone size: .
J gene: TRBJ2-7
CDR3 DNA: TGTGCCAGCAGCAAAATACCGGGACAGGGGCCAACGGAGCAGTACTTC
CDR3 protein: CASSKIPGQGPTEQYF

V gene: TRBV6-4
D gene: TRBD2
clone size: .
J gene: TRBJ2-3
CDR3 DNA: TGTGCCAGCAGTCTTACTAGCGAGCCCACAGATACGCAGTATTTT
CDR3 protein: CASSLTSEPTDTQYF

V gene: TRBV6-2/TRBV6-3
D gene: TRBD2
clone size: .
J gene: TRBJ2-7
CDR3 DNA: TGTGCCAGCAGTCCCTGGACTAGCGGGGATCAGCACTTC
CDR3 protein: CASSPWTSGDQHF

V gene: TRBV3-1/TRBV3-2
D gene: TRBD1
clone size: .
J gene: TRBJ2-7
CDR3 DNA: TGTGCCAGCAGCCAAGAGCAGGGGGTAGTGGACGAGCAGTACTTC
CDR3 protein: CASSQEQGVVDEQYF

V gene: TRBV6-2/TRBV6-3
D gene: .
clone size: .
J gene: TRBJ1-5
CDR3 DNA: TGTGCCAGCAGTCTGTTCAACAGGGACCAGCCCCAGCATTTT
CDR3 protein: CASSLFNRDQPQHF

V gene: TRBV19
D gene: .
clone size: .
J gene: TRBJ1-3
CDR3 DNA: TGTGCCAGCACCATCTGGGGGCCTGGAAACACCATATATTTT
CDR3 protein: CASTIWGPGNTIYF

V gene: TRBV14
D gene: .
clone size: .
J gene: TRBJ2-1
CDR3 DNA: TGTGCCAGCAGCCAAGACGTGGGTAGGAGCTCCTACAATGAGCAGTTCTTC
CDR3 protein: CASSQDVGRSSYNEQFF

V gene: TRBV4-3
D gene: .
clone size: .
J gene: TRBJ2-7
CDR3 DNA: TGCGCCAGCAGCCAAGGGCAGGGGCTACCCTACGAGCAGTACTTC
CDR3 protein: CASSQGQGLPYEQYF

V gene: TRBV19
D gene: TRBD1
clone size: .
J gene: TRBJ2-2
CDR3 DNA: TGTGCCAGTAGCCTGACAGGGGGTCGGGTCACCGGGGAGCTGTTTTTT
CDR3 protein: CASSLTGGRVTGELFF

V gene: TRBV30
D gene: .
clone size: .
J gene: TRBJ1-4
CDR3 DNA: TGTGCCTGGAGTGTACCCGACGTAGGGAGAAAACTGTTTTTT
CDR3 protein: CAWSVPDVGRKLFF

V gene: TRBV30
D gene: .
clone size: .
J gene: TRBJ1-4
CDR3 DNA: TGTGCCTGGAGCGCGTTGTTACGAGAAAAACTGTTTTTT
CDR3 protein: CAWSALLREKLFF

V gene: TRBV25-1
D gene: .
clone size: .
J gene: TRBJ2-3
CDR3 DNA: TGTGCCAGCAGTACCGGGGATACGCAGTATTTT
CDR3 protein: CASSTGDTQYF

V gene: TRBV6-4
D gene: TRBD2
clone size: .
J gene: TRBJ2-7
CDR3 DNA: TGTGCCATCATTTATCTAGCGGGAGGGCCCTCCTACGAGCAGTACTTC
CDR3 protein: CAIIYLAGGPSYEQYF

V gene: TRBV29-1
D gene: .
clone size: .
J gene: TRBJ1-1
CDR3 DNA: TGCAGCGTTGAAGATGCGGGGAGGACTGAAGCTTTCTTT
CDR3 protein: CSVEDAGRTEAFF

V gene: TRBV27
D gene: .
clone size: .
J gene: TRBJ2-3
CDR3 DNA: TGTGCCAGCAGTTTATCGGGGTTCCCCGTGGGAGCGGGCACAGATACGCAGTATTTT
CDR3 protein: CASSLSGFPVGAGTDTQYF

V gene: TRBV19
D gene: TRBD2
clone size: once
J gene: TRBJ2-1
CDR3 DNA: TGTGCCAGTAGCGGGATGGCGGGAGGATACAATGAGCAGTTCTTC
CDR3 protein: CASSGMAGGYNEQFF

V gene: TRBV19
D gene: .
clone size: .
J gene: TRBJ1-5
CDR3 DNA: TGTGCCAGTAGTATAGATCTCCGGTTTAGCAATCAGCCCCAGCATTTT
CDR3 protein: CASSIDLRFSNQPQHF

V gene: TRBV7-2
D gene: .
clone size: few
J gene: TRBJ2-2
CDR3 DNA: TGTGCCAGCAGCCCACCCGGGGGGAACACCGGGGAGCTGTTTTTT
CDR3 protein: CASSPPGGNTGELFF

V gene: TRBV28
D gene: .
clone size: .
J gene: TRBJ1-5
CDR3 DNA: TGTGCCAGCAGTTCGACCGGAGGTAGCAATCAGCCCCAGCATTTT
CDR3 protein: CASSSTGGSNQPQHF

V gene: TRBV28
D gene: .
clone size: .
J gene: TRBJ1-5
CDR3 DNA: TGTGCCAGCAGTTTCCAGGGGAAGATGCCCCAGCATTTT
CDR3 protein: CASSFQGKMPQHF

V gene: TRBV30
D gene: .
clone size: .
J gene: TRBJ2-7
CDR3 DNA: TGTGCCTGGAGTGTAATGGCGGCGAGCTCCTACGAGCAGTACTTC
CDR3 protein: CAWSVMAASSYEQYF

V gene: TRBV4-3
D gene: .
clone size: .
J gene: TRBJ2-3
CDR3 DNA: TGCGCCAGCAGCCCCGCGCGGCGAGATACACAGTATTTT
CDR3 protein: CASSPARRDTQYF

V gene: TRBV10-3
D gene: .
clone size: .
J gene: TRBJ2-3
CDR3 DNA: TGTGCCATCAGTGAGATAGAGTCAAGCACAGATACGCAGTATTTT
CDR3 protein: CAISEIESSTDTQYF

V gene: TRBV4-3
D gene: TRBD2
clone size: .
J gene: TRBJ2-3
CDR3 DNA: TGCGCCAGCAGCCAAGATCCTAGCGGGAGACGGGAGACAGATACGCAGTATTTT
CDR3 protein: CASSQDPSGRRETDTQYF

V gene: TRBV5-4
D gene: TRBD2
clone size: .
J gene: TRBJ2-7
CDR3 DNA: TGTGCCAGCAGCTTGGGCGGGAGGGCCCCTACCTTTTACGAGCAGTACTTC
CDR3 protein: CASSLGGRAPTFYEQYF

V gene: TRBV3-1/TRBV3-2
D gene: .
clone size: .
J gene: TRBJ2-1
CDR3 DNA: TGTGCCAGCAGCCTGCGACTGGACAATGAGCAGTTCTTC
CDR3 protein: CASSLRLDNEQFF

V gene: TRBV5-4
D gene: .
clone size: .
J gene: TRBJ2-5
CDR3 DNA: TGTGCCAGCAGCTTGGGCGGGGGCCAACAAGAGACCCAGTACTTC
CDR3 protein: CASSLGGGQQETQYF

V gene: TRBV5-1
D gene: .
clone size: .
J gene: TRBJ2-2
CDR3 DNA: TGCGCCAGCAAGGAGGGGGCCTCGAACACCGGGGAGCTGTTTTTT
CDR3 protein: CASKEGASNTGELFF

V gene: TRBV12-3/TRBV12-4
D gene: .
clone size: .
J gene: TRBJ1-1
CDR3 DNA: TGTGCCAGCACCGACAGGTCCAACACTGAAGCTTTCTTT
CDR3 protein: CASTDRSNTEAFF

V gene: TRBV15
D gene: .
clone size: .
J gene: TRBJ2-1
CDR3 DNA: TGTGCCACCAGCAGCGACTACTCCTACAATGAGCAGTTCTTC
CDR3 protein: CATSSDYSYNEQFF

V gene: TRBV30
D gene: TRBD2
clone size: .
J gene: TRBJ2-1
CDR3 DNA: TGTGCCTGGAGTGTAATTGGGACTAGCACTAATGAGCAGTTCTTC
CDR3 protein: CAWSVIGTSTNEQFF

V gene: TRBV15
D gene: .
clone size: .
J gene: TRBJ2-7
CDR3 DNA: TGTGCCACCAGCAGAGATCGGAGCTCCTACGAGCAGTACTTC
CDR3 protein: CATSRDRSSYEQYF

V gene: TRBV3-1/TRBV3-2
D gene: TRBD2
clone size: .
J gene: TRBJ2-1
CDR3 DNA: TGTGCCAGCAGCCAAGTGACTAGCGGGAGAGAGCAGTTCTTC
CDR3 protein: CASSQVTSGREQFF

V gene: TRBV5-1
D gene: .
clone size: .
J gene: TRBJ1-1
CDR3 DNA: TGCGCCAGCAGCTTGGACACGGGGACAGAAGCTTTCTTT
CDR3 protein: CASSLDTGTEAFF

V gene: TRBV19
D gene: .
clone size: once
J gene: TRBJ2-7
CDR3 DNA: TGTGCCAGTAGTTCCACAGGGTTCCACGAGCAGTACTTC
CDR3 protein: CASSSTGFHEQYF

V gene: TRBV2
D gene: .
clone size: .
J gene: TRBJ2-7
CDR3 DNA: TGTGCCAGCAGTGTCGGAGTGGGCTACGAGCAGTACTTC
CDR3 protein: CASSVGVGYEQYF

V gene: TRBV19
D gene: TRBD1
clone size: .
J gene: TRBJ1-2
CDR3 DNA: TGTGCCAGTAGTATAAGGGGGACAGGAGCTACTAACTATGGCTACACCTTC
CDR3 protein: CASSIRGTGATNYGYTF

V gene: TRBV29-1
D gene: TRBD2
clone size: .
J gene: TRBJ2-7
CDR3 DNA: TGCAGCGTTGGTGGGACTAGCGGGAGCTACGAGCAGTACTTC
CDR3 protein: CSVGGTSGSYEQYF

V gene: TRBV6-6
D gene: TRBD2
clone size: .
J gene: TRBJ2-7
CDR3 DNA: TGTGCCAGCAGTTACCTGCAGCGGGGAGCCTACGAGCAGTACTTC
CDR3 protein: CASSYLQRGAYEQYF

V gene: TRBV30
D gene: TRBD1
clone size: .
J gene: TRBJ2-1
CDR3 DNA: TGTGCCTGGAACAGGGGATTGACCTACAATGAGCAGTTCTTC
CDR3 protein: CAWNRGLTYNEQFF

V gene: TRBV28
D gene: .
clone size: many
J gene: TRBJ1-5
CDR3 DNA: TGTGCCAGCAGTTTACCGCGGGGACTGGGGAATCAGCCCCAGCATTTT
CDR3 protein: CASSLPRGLGNQPQHF

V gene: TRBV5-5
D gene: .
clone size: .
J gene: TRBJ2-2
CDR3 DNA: TGTGCCAGCAGCTTGGAAGTGGCAATAAATACGAACACCGGGGAGCTGTTTTTT
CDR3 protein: CASSLEVAINTNTGELFF

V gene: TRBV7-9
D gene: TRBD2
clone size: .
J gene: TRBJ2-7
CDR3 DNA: TGTGCCAGCAGCTTACCCTCGGGACTAGCGGACGAGCAGTACTTC
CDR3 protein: CASSLPSGLADEQYF

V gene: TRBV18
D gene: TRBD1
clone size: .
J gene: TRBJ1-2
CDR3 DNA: TGTGCCAGCTCGCCAGGGGGCTACGACTATGGCTACACCTTC
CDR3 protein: CASSPGGYDYGYTF

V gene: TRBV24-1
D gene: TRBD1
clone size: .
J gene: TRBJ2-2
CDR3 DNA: TGTGCCACCAGTGATTTGGGATACAGGACAGGGCACACCGGGGAGCTGTTTTTT
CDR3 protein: CATSDLGYRTGHTGELFF

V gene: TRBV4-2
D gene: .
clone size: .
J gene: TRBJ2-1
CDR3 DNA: TGTGCCAGCAGCCACCCAACGGGTGCCTACAATGAGCAGTTCTTC
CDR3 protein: CASSHPTGAYNEQFF